The 23 T cell receptor beta chains listed next were all sequenced from one sample in a study of blood T cell repertoires in COVID-19. Clones were read by immunoSEQ multiplex PCR, and TCRdb kept only the in-frame ones, dropping some. This repertoire shows 300,000 to 400,000 clones, around 85% found once; its top ten account for under 2%. Sequenced input: PBMCs or T cells enriched from blood (not recorded which). The source is a woman in her 30s who had been exposed to COVID-19.

V gene TRBV15 combines with J gene TRBJ2-3; 8 positions match TRBD2. The V gene's germline CDR1 is LNHNV and CDR2 YYDKDF (reference sequence). The CDR3 sequence is 16 residues long. Trimming took 2 bases from V and 0 from J; bases not matched to a gene: 4. The CDR3 is CATSRSLAGSTDTQYF. CDR3 DNA sequence: TGTGCCACCAGCAGATCGCTAGCGGGTAGCACAGATACGCAGTATTTT.

This rearrangement joins TRBV10-3 to TRBJ2-2; 10 positions agree with TRBD2. V gave up 4 bases and J gave up 4 bases; unmatched junction bases: 3. The CDR3 length is 15 residues. The germline gives CDR1 ENHRY, CDR2 SYGVKD. CDR3 sequence: CAISALAGVTGELFF. CDR3 sequence (DNA): TGTGCCATCAGTGCCCTAGCGGGAGTCACCGGGGAGCTGTTTTTT.

This chain's CDR3 is CASSIKAPGQGDGYTF. CDR3 DNA sequence: TGTGCCAGCTCAATAAAAGCCCCGGGACAGGGGGATGGCTACACCTTC. The chain joins TRBV18 to TRBJ1-2; 11 nucleotides align to TRBD1. The junction had 11 bases not matched to a gene; V was cut back by 5 bases and J by 6 bases. This CDR3 comprises 16 residues. Germline V CDR1 and CDR2: KGHSH, LQKENI.

The V gene is TRBV4-1, the J gene TRBJ2-7; D not certain. Germline CDR1 reads MGHRA; CDR2 reads YSYEKL. The CDR3 runs 11 residues. V was cut by 0 bases and J by 5 bases, with 2 bases left in between. The CDR3 spells CASSQDNEQYF. In DNA form, the CDR3 reads TGCGCCAGCAGCCAAGACAACGAGCAGTACTTC.

This CDR3 is CASSIRQSYEQYF. DNA of the CDR3: TGTGCCAGCAGCATAAGACAGTCCTACGAGCAGTACTTC. The gene calls are TRBV11-3 and TRBJ2-7; D is perhaps TRBD1 (5 bases). The CDR3 consists of 13 residues. V gave up 5 bases and J gave up 1 base, with 9 bases separating them. Germline CDR1 reads SGHNT; CDR2 reads YENEEA.

V is TRBV9 and J is TRBJ2-4; tentatively, D is TRBD1 (6 bases). The V end lost 3 bases, the J end lost 6 bases, and 13 bases lay between the germline ends. The CDR3 runs 14 residues. CDR1 and CDR2 (germline): SGDLS, YYNGEE. In DNA form, the CDR3 reads TGTGCCAGCAGCGGAACAGGGATGAGAAACATTCAGTACTTC. This codes for CASSGTGMRNIQYF.

The CDR3 bases are TGTGCCAGCAGTCCCTCTCGAGGGATCAACGGGCCCCTCCACTTT. Its translation is CASSPSRGINGPLHF. The rearrangement links TRBV6-5 to TRBJ1-6; D gene unclear. The germline CDR1 and CDR2 sequences are MNHEY and SVGAGI. The CDR3 contains 15 residues. V was clipped by 5 bases and J by 13 bases, with 21 bases between them.

This clone was seen only once. The CDR3 sequence: CASSIESGGGQPQHF. DNA of the CDR3: TGTGCCAGTAGTATAGAGTCCGGGGGTGGCCAGCCCCAGCATTTT. The rearrangement uses TRBV19 and TRBJ1-5, with a weak D call TRBD1 (5 bases). This CDR3 spans 15 amino acids. Germline assignment: CDR1 LNHDA and CDR2 SQIVND (reference sequence). Trimming pared 0 bases from V and 7 bases from J, leaving 13 bases between.

The chain links TRBV5-3 to TRBJ2-2; maybe TRBD2 (6 bases). TRBV5-3 counts as an open reading frame of uncertain function. The ends were cut back, 2 bases at V and 5 bases at J, with 16 bases in the middle. CDR3 size: 16 residues. CDR3 residues: CARSFPGSRGTGELFF. CDR3 nucleotides: TGTGCCAGAAGCTTTCCCGGGAGCAGAGGAACCGGGGAGCTGTTTTTT.

The J gene is TRBJ2-7, the V gene TRBV19, with 9 bases lining up with TRBD1. With 6 bases clipped from V and 2 bases from J, the junction kept 5 bases outside the gene matches. Germline lookup yields CDR1 LNHDA and CDR2 SQIVND (reference sequence). CDR3 length: 14 residues. Written as DNA, the CDR3 is TGTGCCAGTAGCCCGACAGGGGGGACCTACGAGCAGTACTTC. This translates into CASSPTGGTYEQYF.

Here the CDR3 reads CASSRQGRADTQYF. CDR3 coding DNA: TGTGCCAGCAGTAGACAGGGGCGGGCAGATACGCAGTATTTT. The genes are TRBV6-5 and TRBJ2-3; 8 bases are shared with TRBD1. V lost 5 bases, J lost 4 bases, and 5 bases stayed unmatched. The CDR3 length is 14 residues. Germline loops: CDR1 MNHEY, CDR2 SVGAGI.

V gene TRBV2 combines with J gene TRBJ2-2; D gene uncertain. The CDR3 sequence is 15 residues long. Deletions cut 6 bases from V and 4 bases from J, with 15 bases between. Germline V gene data show CDR1 as SNHLY and CDR2 as FYNNEI. The CDR3 spells CASSHPPSGTGELFF. CDR3 nucleotide sequence: TGTGCCAGCAGCCATCCCCCTTCCGGCACCGGGGAGCTGTTTTTT.

CDR3 nucleotides: TGTGCCAGTAGCAAACAGGGTCACAATGAGCAGTTCTTC. Protein: CASSKQGHNEQFF. The rearrangement joins TRBV19 to TRBJ2-1, with D perhaps TRBD1 (6 bases). V gave up 6 bases and J gave up 5 bases, with 11 bases separating them. This CDR3 comprises 13 residues. The germline V gene encodes CDR1 LNHDA and CDR2 SQIVND (reference sequence).

This sequence joins TRBV7-9 and TRBJ2-5, with D possibly TRBD2 on 6 matching bases. Trimming pared 1 base from V and 3 bases from J, leaving 9 bases between. This CDR3 is 14 amino acids long. Germline V lookup: CDR1 SEHNR, CDR2 FQNEAQ (reference sequence). The CDR3 sequence is CASSLGSGKETQYF. CDR3 bases: TGTGCCAGCAGCTTAGGTAGCGGAAAAGAGACCCAGTACTTC.

V usage is TRBV7-3 and J usage is TRBJ2-1; 11 bases are shared with TRBD2. This CDR3 comprises 16 residues. Trimming took 4 bases from V and 15 from J; bases not matched to a gene: 17. Germline V gives CDR1 SGHTA, CDR2 FQGTGA. The CDR3 reads CASSSHTSGSYGGRFF. CDR3 nucleotides: TGTGCCAGCAGCTCCCATACTAGCGGGAGTTATGGTGGACGGTTCTTC.

V usage is TRBV5-1 and J usage is TRBJ1-4; 7 bases are a match to TRBD1. V shed 3 bases and J 0 bases; nucleotides not matched to a gene: 5. Germline assignment: CDR1 SGHRS and CDR2 YFSETQ. The CDR3 is made up of 16 amino acids. Here the CDR3 reads CASSSEGAATNEKLFF. The CDR3 DNA follows: TGCGCCAGCAGCTCCGAGGGGGCGGCAACTAATGAAAAACTGTTTTTT.

The sample holds one count of this clone. The chain links TRBV28 to TRBJ1-2; D is unresolved. Trimming left V 5 bases short and J 3 bases short, with 10 bases between. The germline gives CDR1 MDHEN, CDR2 SYDVKM. There are 13 residues in the CDR3. The CDR3 sequence is CASSPPGHYGYTF. The CDR3 nucleotides read TGTGCCAGCAGTCCCCCTGGGCACTATGGCTACACCTTC.

This clone was counted between two and nine times. V usage is TRBV7-8 and J usage is TRBJ1-3; a weak D match, TRBD1 (5 bases). Germline V gene data show CDR1 as SGHVS and CDR2 as FQNEAQ. The CDR3 loop spans 15 amino acids. Deletions cut 10 bases from V and 0 bases from J, with 16 bases between. CDR3 protein: CATQTIQASGNTIYF. The CDR3 DNA reads TGTGCCACCCAAACAATACAGGCCTCTGGAAACACCATATATTTT.

The CDR3 loop is CASSQEGGLAGRSSYNEQFF. The CDR3, as DNA: TGTGCCAGCAGCCAAGAGGGGGGCCTAGCGGGGAGGAGCTCCTACAATGAGCAGTTCTTC. The chain links TRBV3-1 (or the pseudogene TRBV3-2) to TRBJ2-1, with 9 bases that match TRBD2. V lost 0 bases, J lost 0 bases, and 12 bases stayed unmatched. Germline V gene sequence: CDR1 LGHDT, CDR2 YNNKEL (reference sequence). This CDR3 region has 20 residues.

The V call is TRBV13, the J call TRBJ2-1; TRBD2 matches at 15 bases. Trimming at V came to 5 bases and at J to 0 bases, leaving 8 bases not matched to a gene. The CDR3 has 19 residues. CDR1 is PRHDT, CDR2 FYEKMQ, per germline (reference sequence). The CDR3 sequence is CASSPGLAGGPNSYNEQFF. The CDR3 region has the DNA TGTGCCAGCAGCCCCGGACTAGCGGGAGGGCCCAACTCCTACAATGAGCAGTTCTTC.

The V and J genes are TRBV18 and TRBJ2-1, with a tentative D call TRBD2 (5 bases). CDR3 length equals 15 residues. Per germline, CDR1 KGHSH and CDR2 LQKENI. V lost 6 bases and J 5 bases, leaving 17 bases between the germline ends. The CDR3 nucleotides are TGTGCCAGCTCGGTACAGCGGACGGGGAACAATGAGCAGTTCTTC. Translation: CASSVQRTGNNEQFF.

This chain uses TRBV5-6 with TRBJ2-1; D not certain. Looked up from germline, CDR1 is SGHDT and CDR2 is YYEEEE. V was cut by 5 bases and J by 3 bases, with 9 bases left in between. The CDR3 totals 13 residues. The CDR3 DNA reads as TGTGCCAGCAGTCAATCGGTCTACAATGAGCAGTTCTTC. Translation: CASSQSVYNEQFF.

V gene TRBV20-1 combines with J gene TRBJ2-7; D unclear. Trimming left V 3 bases short and J 4 bases short, with 13 bases between. Germline V lookup: CDR1 DFQATT, CDR2 SNEGSKA (reference sequence). The CDR3 consists of 13 residues. The CDR3 sequence: CSASLTTSYEQYF. In nucleotides, the CDR3 is TGCAGTGCTAGTTTAACCACGAGTTACGAGCAGTACTTC.